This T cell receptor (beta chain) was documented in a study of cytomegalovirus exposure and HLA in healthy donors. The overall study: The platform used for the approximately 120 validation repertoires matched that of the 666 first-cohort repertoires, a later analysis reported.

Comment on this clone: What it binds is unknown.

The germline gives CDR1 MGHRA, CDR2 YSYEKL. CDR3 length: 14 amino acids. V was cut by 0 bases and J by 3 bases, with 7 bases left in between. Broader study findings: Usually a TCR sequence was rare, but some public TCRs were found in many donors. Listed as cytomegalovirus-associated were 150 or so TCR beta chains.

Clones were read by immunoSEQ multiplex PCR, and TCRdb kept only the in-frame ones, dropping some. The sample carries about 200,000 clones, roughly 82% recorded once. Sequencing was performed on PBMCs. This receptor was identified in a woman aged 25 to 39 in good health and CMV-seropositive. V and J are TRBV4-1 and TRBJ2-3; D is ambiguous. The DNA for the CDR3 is TGCGCCAGCAGCCAAGATTTTTTAACAGATACGCAGTATTTT. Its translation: CASSQDFLTDTQYF.